This T cell receptor beta chain was documented in a study of blood T cell repertoires in COVID-19. V lost 3 bases to trimming and J lost 0 bases, with 9 bases between them. Germline assignment: CDR1 SGHRS and CDR2 YFSETQ. There are 14 residues in the CDR3. Authors' methods: Amplifying reference gene primers gave estimates of nucleated cell counts. Assay used: immunoSEQ multiplex PCR; TCRdb lists only in-frame clones, some missing. That table furnishes V, J and clone size, whereas the DNA furnished D and trimming. The sample consists of under 200,000 clones, 86% of them appearing once. The rearrangement joins TRBV5-1 to TRBJ1-1, with a possible D match to TRBD1 (6 bases). Sequenced material: peripheral blood. This clonotype was sampled from a woman aged 55-69 years with COVID-19, enrolled during active disease. The CDR3 nucleotides read TGCGCCAGCAGCTACGGACAGATGAACACTGAAGCTTTCTTT. Its translation is CASSYGQMNTEAFF.